This TCR beta chain emerged from a study of cytomegalovirus exposure and HLA in healthy donors. Losses at the gene ends were 7 bases for V and 2 bases for J; bases not matched to a gene: 5. CDR1 is SGHAT, CDR2 FQNNGV, per germline. The length of the CDR3 is 16 residues. Use of 60 Vbeta and 13 Jbeta primers characterized the PCR. Sequencing was performed with immunoSEQ multiplex PCR; in TCRdb, only in-frame clones are kept and a portion is missing. The table lists 150,000 to 200,000 clones, roughly 79% of them singletons, with about 0.93% in the top ten. The sequence was collected from a woman aged 45-65 years in good health and CMV-seropositive. Sequenced sample: PBMCs. This chain connects TRBV11-2 to TRBJ1-4, with 12 bases that match TRBD1. The CDR3 here is CASKGDRGRTNEKLFF. The CDR3, as DNA: TGTGCCAGCAAAGGGGACAGGGGGCGTACTAATGAAAAACTGTTTTTT.